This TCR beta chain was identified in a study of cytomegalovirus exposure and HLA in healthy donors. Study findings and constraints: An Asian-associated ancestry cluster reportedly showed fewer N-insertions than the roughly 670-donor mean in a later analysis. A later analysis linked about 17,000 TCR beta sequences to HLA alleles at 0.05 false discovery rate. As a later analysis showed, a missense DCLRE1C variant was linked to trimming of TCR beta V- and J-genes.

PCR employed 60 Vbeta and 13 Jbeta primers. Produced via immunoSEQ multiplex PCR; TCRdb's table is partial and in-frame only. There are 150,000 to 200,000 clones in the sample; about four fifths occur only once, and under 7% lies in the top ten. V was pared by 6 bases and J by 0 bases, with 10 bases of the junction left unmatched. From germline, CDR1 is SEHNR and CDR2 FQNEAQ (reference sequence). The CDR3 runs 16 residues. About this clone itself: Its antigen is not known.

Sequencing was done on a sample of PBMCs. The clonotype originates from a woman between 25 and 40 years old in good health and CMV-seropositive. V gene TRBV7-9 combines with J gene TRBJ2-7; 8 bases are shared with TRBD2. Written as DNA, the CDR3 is TGTGCCAGCAGTCCACGGACTAGCTTCCCCTCCTACGAGCAGTACTTC. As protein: CASSPRTSFPSYEQYF.